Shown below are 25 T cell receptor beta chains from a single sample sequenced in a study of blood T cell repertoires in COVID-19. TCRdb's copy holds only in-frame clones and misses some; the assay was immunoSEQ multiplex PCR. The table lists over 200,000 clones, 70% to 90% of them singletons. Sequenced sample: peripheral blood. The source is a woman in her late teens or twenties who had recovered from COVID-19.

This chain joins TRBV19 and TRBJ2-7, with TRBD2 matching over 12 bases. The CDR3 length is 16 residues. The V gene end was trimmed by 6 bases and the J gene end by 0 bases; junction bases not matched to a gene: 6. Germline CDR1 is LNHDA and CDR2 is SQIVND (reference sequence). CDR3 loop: CASRGLAGPTSYEQYF. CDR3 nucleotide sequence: TGTGCCAGTAGAGGACTAGCGGGGCCCACCTCCTACGAGCAGTACTTC.

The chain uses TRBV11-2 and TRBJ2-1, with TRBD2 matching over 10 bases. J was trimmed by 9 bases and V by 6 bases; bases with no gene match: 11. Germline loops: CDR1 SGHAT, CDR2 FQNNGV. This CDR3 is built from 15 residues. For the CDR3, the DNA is TGTGCCAGCAGGCCTACTAGCGGGGTGGTAGGTGAGCAGTTCTTC. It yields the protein CASRPTSGVVGEQFF.

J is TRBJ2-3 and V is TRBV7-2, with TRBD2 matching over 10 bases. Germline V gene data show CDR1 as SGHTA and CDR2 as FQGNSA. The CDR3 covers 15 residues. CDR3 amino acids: CAIDGEREGSDTQYF. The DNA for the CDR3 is TGTGCTATAGACGGGGAGCGGGAGGGATCAGATACGCAGTATTTT.

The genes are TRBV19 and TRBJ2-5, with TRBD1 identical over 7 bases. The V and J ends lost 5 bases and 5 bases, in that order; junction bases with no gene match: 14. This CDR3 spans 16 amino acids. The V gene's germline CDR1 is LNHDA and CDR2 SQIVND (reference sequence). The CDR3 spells CASSSPRDSTLETQYF. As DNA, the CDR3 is TGTGCCAGTAGTTCCCCCCGGGACAGTACGCTGGAGACCCAGTACTTC.

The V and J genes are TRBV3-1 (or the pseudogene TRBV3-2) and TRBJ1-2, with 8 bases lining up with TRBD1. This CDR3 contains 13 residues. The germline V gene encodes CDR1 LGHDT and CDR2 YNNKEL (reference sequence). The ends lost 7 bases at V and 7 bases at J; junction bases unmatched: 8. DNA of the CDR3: TGTGCCAGCAACAACCCCGGACAGGGTGGCTACACCTTC. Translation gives CASNNPGQGGYTF.

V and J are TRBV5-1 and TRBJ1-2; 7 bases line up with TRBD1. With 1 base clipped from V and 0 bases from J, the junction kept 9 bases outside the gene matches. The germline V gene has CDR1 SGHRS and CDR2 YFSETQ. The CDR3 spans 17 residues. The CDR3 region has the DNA TGCGCCAGCAGCTTGCCCTCTGGCACAGGGGCTAACTATGGCTACACCTTC. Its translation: CASSLPSGTGANYGYTF. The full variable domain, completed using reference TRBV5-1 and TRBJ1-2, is KAGVTQTPRYLIKTRGQQVTLSCSPISGHRSVSWYQQTPGQGLQFLFEYFSETQRNKGNFPGRFSGRQFSNSRSEMNVSTLELGDSALYLCASSLPSGTGANYGYTFGSGTRLTVV.

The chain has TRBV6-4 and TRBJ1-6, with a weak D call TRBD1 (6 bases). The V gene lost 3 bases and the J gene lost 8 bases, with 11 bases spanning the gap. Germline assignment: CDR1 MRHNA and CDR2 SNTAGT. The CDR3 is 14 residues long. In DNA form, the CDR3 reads TGTGCCAGCAGTGAAGGGGGGGGTCATTCACCCCTCCACTTT. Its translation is CASSEGGGHSPLHF.

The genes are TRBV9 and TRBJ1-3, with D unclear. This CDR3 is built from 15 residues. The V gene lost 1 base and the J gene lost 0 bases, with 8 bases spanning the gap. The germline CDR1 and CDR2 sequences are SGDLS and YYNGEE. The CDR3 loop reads CASSVTGSSGNTIYF. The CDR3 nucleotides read TGTGCCAGCAGCGTAACGGGGAGCTCTGGAAACACCATATATTTT.

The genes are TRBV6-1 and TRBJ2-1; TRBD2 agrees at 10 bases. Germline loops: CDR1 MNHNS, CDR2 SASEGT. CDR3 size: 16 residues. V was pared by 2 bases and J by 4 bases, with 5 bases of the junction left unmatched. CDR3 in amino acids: CASSEIAGGGYNEQFF. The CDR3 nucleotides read TGTGCCAGCAGTGAAATAGCGGGAGGTGGGTACAATGAGCAGTTCTTC.

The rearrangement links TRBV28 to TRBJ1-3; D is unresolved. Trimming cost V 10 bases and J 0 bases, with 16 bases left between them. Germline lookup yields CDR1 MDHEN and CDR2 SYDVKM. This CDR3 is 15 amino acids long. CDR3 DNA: TGTGCCACCTCCCCCACGCAGCGCTCTGGAAACACCATATATTTT. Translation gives CATSPTQRSGNTIYF.

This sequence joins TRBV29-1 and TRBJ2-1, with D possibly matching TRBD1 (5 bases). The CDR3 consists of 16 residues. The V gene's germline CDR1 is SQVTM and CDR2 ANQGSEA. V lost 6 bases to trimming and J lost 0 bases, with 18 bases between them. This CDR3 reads CSVETGAASSYNEQFF. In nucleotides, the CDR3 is TGCAGCGTCGAAACTGGGGCAGCTAGCTCCTACAATGAGCAGTTCTTC.

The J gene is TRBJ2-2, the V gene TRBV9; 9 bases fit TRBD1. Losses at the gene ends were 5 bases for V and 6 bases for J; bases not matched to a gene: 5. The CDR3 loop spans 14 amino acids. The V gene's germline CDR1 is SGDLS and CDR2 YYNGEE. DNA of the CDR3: TGTGCCAGCAGTGGACAGGGGTCGGCCGGGGAGCTGTTTTTT. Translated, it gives CASSGQGSAGELFF.

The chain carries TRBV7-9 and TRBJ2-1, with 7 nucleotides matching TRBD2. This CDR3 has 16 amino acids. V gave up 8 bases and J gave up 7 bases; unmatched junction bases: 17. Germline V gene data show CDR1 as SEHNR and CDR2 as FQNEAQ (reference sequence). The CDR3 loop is CASSKVGGSSSNEQFF. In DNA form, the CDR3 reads TGTGCCAGCTCCAAGGTTGGCGGGAGCTCATCGAATGAGCAGTTCTTC.

The CDR3 region is CASSLSELASSYEQYF. The DNA of the CDR3 is TGTGCCAGCAGTTTATCGGAACTAGCGTCCTCCTACGAGCAGTACTTC. The chain has TRBV27 and TRBJ2-7; 7 bases align to TRBD2. This CDR3 is 16 amino acids long. Germline V CDR1 and CDR2: MNHEY, SMNVEV (reference sequence). V lost 0 bases and J lost 0; bases outside the gene matches: 5.

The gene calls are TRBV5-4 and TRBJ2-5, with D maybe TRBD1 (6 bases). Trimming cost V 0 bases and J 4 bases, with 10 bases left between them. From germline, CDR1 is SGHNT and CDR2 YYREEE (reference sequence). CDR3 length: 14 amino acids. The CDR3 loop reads CASSLEGQRETQYF. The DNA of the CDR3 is TGTGCCAGCAGCTTGGAGGGACAAAGAGAGACCCAGTACTTC.

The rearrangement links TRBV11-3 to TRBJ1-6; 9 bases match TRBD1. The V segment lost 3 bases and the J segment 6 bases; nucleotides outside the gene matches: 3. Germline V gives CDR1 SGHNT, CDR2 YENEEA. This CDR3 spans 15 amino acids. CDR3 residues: CASSFHRGRNSPLHF. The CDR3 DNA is TGTGCCAGCAGCTTCCACAGGGGGCGTAATTCACCCCTCCACTTT.

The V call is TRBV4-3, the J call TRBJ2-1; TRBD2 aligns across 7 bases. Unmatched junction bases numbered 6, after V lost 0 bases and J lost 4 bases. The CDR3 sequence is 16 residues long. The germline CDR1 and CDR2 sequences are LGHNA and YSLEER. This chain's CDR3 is CASSQEGVGGYNEQFF. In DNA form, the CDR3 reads TGCGCCAGCAGCCAAGAAGGGGTGGGAGGGTACAATGAGCAGTTCTTC.

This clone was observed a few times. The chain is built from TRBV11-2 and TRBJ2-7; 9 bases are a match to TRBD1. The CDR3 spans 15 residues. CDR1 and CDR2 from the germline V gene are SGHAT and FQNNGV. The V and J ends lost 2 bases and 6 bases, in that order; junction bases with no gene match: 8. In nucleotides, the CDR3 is TGTGCCAGCAGCTTAACACCGGGACAGGGTGGCGAGCAGTACTTC. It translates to CASSLTPGQGGEQYF.

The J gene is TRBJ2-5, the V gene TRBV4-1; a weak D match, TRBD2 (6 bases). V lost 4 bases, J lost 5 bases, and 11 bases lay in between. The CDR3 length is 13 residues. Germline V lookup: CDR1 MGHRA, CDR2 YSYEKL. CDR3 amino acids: CASSLGGTETQYF. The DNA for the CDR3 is TGCGCCAGCAGCCTCGGGGGAACGGAGACCCAGTACTTC.

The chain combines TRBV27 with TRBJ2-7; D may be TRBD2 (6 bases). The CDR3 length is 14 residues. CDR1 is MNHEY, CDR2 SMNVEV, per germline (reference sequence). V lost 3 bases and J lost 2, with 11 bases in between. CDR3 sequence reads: CASSFGGAPYEQYF. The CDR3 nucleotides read TGTGCCAGCAGTTTTGGCGGGGCCCCCTACGAGCAGTACTTC.

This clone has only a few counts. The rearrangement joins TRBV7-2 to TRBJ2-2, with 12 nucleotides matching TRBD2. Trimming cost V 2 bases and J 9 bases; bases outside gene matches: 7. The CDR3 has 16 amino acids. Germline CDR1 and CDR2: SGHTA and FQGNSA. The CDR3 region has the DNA TGTGCCAGCAGCTTACTAGCGGGAGGGCCTTTCAGGGAGCTGTTTTTT. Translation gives CASSLLAGGPFRELFF.

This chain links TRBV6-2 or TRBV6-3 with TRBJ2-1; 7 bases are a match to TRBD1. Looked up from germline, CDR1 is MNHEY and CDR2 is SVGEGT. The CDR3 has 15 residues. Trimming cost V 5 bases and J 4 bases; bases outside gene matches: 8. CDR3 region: CASSLNRGSYNEQFF. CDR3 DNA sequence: TGTGCCAGCAGTCTCAACAGGGGATCGTACAATGAGCAGTTCTTC.

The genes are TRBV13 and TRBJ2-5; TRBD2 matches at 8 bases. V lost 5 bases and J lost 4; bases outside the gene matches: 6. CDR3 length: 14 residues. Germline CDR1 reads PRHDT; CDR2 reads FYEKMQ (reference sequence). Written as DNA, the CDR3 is TGTGCCAGCAGCCGATATAGCGGGATAGAGACCCAGTACTTC. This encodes CASSRYSGIETQYF.

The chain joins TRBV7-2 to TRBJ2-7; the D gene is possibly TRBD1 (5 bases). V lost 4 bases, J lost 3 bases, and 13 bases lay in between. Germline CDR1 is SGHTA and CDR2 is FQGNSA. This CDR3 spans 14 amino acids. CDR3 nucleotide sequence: TGTGCCAGCAGCTCCGGACGGACAAACTACGAGCAGTACTTC. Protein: CASSSGRTNYEQYF.

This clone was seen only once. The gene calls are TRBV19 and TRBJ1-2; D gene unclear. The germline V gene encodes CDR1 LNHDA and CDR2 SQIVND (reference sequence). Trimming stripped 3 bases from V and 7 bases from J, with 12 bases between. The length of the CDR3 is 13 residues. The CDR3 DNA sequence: TGTGCCAGTAGTATTGAGAGGTTCTCTGGCTACACCTTC. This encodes CASSIERFSGYTF.